This T cell receptor (beta chain) derives from a study of blood T cell repertoires in COVID-19. Study at large: PBMCs, B-cell-depleted T cells, or T cells were the source of the cDNA or gDNA that made up the material.

V lost 2 bases and J lost 2; bases outside the gene matches: 2. From germline, CDR1 is MNHEY and CDR2 SMNVEV (reference sequence). The length of the CDR3 is 14 residues. This clone came up once. Profiling relied on immunoSEQ multiplex PCR, and the TCRdb table lists in-frame clones only, not all of them. The sample holds roughly 250,000 clones, approximately 86% seen once. Two negative PCRs, clearance, or symptom resolution were required of recovered Cohort 3 donors. The receptor's source is a woman in her forties or fifties who had recovered from COVID-19. The sequencing input was PBMCs or T cells enriched from blood (not recorded which). This chain uses TRBV27 with TRBJ2-7; 8 nucleotides match TRBD1. CDR3 nucleotides: TGTGCCAGCAGTTTACAGGGGGCGCCCTACGAGCAGTACTTC. Protein sequence: CASSLQGAPYEQYF.